The 11 T cell receptor beta chains below all came from one sample that was sequenced in a study of CD8 T cells in ankylosing spondylitis. Via MiXCR, TCRdb re-called the 5' RACE reads, giving one row per CDR3 protein. The data show 210,000 or so distinct CDR3 sequences, 20% to 30% seen once. Sequenced sample: blood, either unsorted or a sorted T cell fraction (not recorded which). Every receptor here comes from a male donor with ankylosing spondylitis or in good health (not recorded which).

In its sample, this clonotype was seen once. The chain uses TRBV20-1 and TRBJ2-2; D is unclear. V was pared by 6 bases and J by 5 bases, with 10 bases between. Germline CDR1 is DFQATT and CDR2 is SNEGSKA (reference sequence). This CDR3 region has 12 residues. CDR3 amino acids: CSALEGTGELFF. The CDR3 DNA sequence: TGCAGTGCACTTGAAGGGACCGGGGAGCTGTTTTTT.

This clonotype was seen more than once but under ten times. The chain combines TRBV18 with TRBJ2-1; D perhaps matches TRBD2 (7 bases). V was pared by 6 bases and J by 7 bases, with 13 bases between. Germline V gene lookup returns CDR1 KGHSH and CDR2 LQKENI. This CDR3 spans 13 amino acids. The DNA of the CDR3 is TGTGCCAGCTCCCCGGGGGGACATAATGAGCAGTTCTTC. Translating it yields CASSPGGHNEQFF.

At least ten counts were recorded for this clonotype. The chain recombines TRBV29-1 with TRBJ2-3, with 9 bases that match TRBD2. Per germline, CDR1 SQVTM and CDR2 ANQGSEA. The ends lost 0 bases at V and 5 bases at J; junction bases unmatched: 3. CDR3 length: 14 amino acids. Here the CDR3 DNA reads TGCAGCGTTGAAGATCTAGCGGGAATAGATACGCAGTATTTT. Translating it yields CSVEDLAGIDTQYF.

The chain combines TRBV20-1 with TRBJ2-1, with 9 bases identical to TRBD2. This CDR3 region has 15 residues. Germline lookup yields CDR1 DFQATT and CDR2 SNEGSKA (reference sequence). V gave up 3 bases and J gave up 8 bases; unmatched junction bases: 11. The CDR3 DNA reads as TGCAGTGCTAGTAGCGGGAGCCCTACGATCGATGAGCAGTTCTTC. This gives the protein CSASSGSPTIDEQFF.

This clonotype appeared a few times. The rearrangement links TRBV7-3 to TRBJ2-3; 8 nucleotides agree with TRBD2. The CDR3 sequence is 17 residues long. Germline assignment: CDR1 SGHTA and CDR2 FQGTGA. V was clipped by 5 bases and J by 4 bases; unmatched bases: 14. DNA for the CDR3: TGTGCCAGCAGCCAATACGGCGGCGGGAGGACTCCAGATACGCAGTATTTT. Translating it yields CASSQYGGGRTPDTQYF.

This clonotype was seen many times. The chain carries TRBV14 and TRBJ2-1; D perhaps matches TRBD2 (6 bases). This CDR3 contains 16 residues. Germline-derived CDR1 and CDR2 are SGHDN and FVKESK. Trimming cost V 2 bases and J 2 bases, with 13 bases left between them. This CDR3 is CASSQHGTLAYNEQFF. Here the CDR3 DNA reads TGTGCCAGCAGCCAACATGGGACTCTTGCCTACAATGAGCAGTTCTTC.

This clonotype was detected only a few times. The chain is built from TRBV15 and TRBJ2-7, with 10 bases matching TRBD2. The germline gives CDR1 LNHNV, CDR2 YYDKDF (reference sequence). The V segment lost 4 bases and the J segment 5 bases; nucleotides outside the gene matches: 8. CDR3 length: 15 residues. In DNA, the CDR3 is TGTGCCACCAGCAAACCGGGACTAGCGTCGAACGAGCAGTACTTC. It is translated as CATSKPGLASNEQYF.

At least ten counts were recorded for this clonotype. CDR3 residues: CASSLQGGHEQYF. The CDR3 DNA sequence: TGTGCCAGCAGTTTGCAGGGGGGGCACGAGCAGTACTTC. V is TRBV28 and J is TRBJ2-7; D tentatively fits TRBD1 or TRBD2 (7 bases each). CDR3 length: 13 residues. Per germline, CDR1 MDHEN and CDR2 SYDVKM. V lost 3 bases and J lost 5, with 11 bases in between.

In its sample, this clonotype was seen many times. The rearrangement joins TRBV7-3 to TRBJ2-1, with a tentative D call TRBD1 (5 bases). V was cut by 8 bases and J by 8 bases, with 19 bases left in between. There are 14 residues in the CDR3. The germline V gene has CDR1 SGHTA and CDR2 FQGTGA. CDR3 bases: TGTGCCAGCTTAATATCCGCAGGGTCGCATGAGCAGTTCTTC. Amino acids: CASLISAGSHEQFF.

In the case of this clonotype: A much larger clone sits a single nucleotide away, making a read error possible. The V call is TRBV6-1, the J call TRBJ2-3; D may be TRBD1 or TRBD2 (6 bases each). The CDR3 has 14 residues. Germline V gene sequence: CDR1 MNHNS, CDR2 SASEGT. The CDR3 DNA is TGTGCCAGCAGGGGGGCCAGGGAGGTAGATACGCAGTTTTTT. Its translation is CASRGAREVDTQFF.

V is TRBV4-2 and J is TRBJ2-1; 11 bases match TRBD2. This CDR3 has 16 residues. Losses at the gene ends were 0 bases for V and 4 bases for J; bases not matched to a gene: 2. The germline gives CDR1 LGHNA, CDR2 YNFKEQ. CDR3 nucleotides: TGTGCCAGCAGCCAAGACGTAGCGGGAGGGTACAATGAGCAGTTCTTC. It translates to CASSQDVAGGYNEQFF.